This record covers a single TCR beta chain. These data originate in a study of T cell responses to AZD1222 COVID-19 vaccine. TCRdb's copy holds only in-frame clones and misses some; the assay was immunoSEQ multiplex PCR. The sample contains about 94,000 clones, around 84% of which appear only once. This CDR3 is 13 amino acids long. After removal of 1 base from V and 7 bases from J, the junction contained 0 bases not matched to a gene. Second-dose recipients at about 4 or about 12 weeks were treated as one pooled group. The TCR was taken from an adult who received the AZD1222 COVID-19 vaccine. The rearrangement links TRBV12-3 or TRBV12-4 to TRBJ2-1; 8 nucleotides line up with TRBD1. This specimen was peripheral blood, taken 28 days after the second AZD1222 dose. The CDR3 nucleotides are TGTGCCAGCAGTTTAGGGACAGGGAATGAGCAGTTCTTC. Encoded protein: CASSLGTGNEQFF.